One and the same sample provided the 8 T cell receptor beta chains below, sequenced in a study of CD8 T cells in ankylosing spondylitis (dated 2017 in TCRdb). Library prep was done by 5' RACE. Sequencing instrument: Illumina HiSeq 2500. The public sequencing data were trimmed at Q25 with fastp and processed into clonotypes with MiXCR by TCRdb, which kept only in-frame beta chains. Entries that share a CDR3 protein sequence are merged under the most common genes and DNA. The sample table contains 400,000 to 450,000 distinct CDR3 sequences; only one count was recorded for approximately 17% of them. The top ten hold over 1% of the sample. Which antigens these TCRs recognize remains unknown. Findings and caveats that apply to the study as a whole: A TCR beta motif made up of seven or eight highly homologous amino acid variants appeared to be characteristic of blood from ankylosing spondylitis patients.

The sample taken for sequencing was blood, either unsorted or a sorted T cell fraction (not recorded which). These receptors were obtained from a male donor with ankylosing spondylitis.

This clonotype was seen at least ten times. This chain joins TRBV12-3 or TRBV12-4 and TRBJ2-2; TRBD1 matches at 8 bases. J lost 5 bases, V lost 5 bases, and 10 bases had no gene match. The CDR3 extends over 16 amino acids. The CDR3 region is CASSPRDRSRTGELFF. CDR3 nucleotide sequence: TGTGCCAGCAGTCCCCGGGACAGGAGTAGAACCGGGGAGCTGTTTTTT.

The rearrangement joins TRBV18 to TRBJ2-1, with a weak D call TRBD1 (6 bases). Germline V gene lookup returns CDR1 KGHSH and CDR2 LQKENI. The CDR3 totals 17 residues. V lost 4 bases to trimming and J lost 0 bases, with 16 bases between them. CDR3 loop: CASSHQAGAFSYNEQFF. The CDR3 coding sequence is TGTGCCAGCTCACATCAGGCAGGGGCCTTCTCCTACAATGAGCAGTTCTTC.

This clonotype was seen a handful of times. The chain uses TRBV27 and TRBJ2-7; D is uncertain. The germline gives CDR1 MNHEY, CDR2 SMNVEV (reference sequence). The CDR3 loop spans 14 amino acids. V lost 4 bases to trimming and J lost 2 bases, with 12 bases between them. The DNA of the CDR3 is TGTGCCAGCAGTTCGGGCAGCTATGCCTACGAGCAGTACTTC. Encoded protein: CASSSGSYAYEQYF.

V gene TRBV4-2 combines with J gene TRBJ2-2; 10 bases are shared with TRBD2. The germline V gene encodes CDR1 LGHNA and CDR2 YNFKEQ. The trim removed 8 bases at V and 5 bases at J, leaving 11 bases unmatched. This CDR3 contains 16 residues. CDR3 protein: CASGLPGLASTGELFF. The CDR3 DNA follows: TGTGCCAGCGGCCTACCGGGACTAGCGTCGACCGGGGAGCTGTTTTTT.

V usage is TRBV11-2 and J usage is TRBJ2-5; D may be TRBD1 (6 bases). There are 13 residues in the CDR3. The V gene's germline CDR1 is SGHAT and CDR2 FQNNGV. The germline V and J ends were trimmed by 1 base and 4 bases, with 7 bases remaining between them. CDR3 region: CASSLGQVETQYF. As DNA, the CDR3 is TGTGCCAGCAGCTTAGGACAGGTAGAGACCCAGTACTTC.

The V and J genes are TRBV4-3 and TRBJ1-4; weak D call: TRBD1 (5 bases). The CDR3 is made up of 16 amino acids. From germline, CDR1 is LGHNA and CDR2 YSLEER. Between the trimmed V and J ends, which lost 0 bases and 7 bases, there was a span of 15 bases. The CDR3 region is CASSQDWTIAGEKLFF. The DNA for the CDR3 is TGCGCCAGCAGCCAAGATTGGACAATTGCGGGTGAAAAACTGTTTTTT.

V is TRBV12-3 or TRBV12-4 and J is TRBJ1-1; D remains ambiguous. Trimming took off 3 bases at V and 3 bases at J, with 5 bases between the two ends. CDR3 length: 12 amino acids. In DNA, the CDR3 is TGTGCCAGCAGTTTTAAGGACACTGAAGCTTTCTTT. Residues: CASSFKDTEAFF.

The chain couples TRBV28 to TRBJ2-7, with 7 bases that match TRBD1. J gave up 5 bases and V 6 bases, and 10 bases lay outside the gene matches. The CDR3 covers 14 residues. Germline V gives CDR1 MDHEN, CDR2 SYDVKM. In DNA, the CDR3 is TGTGCCAGCAGCCTCAGACAGGGACGCAACGAGCAGTACTTC. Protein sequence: CASSLRQGRNEQYF.